The source of this T cell receptor (beta chain) is a study of blood T cell repertoires in COVID-19. For the study at large: Sources were T cells, B-cell-depleted T cells, or PBMCs; the material itself was cDNA or gDNA.

This CDR3 has 12 amino acids. V was pared by 0 bases and J by 8 bases, with 10 bases between. CDR1 and CDR2 (germline): GTSNPN, SVGIG (reference sequence). Clones were read by immunoSEQ multiplex PCR, and TCRdb kept only the in-frame ones, dropping some. The sample records some 130,000 clones, more than 75% being singletons. The chain links TRBV30 to TRBJ1-2; tentatively, D is TRBD1 (6 bases). The sequenced material came from peripheral blood. The origin of this receptor is a woman between 65 and 79 years old with COVID-19, enrolled during active disease. As DNA, the CDR3 is TGTGCCTGGAGTGTGGGGGCCCGAGGCTACACCTTC. Amino acid sequence: CAWSVGARGYTF.